The sequence of this T cell receptor (beta chain) was determined in a study of blood T cell repertoires in COVID-19. On the study more broadly: Researchers got acute and convalescent COVID-19 samples from the United States, Italy and Spain.

TCRdb keeps only in-frame clones here, not all; method: immunoSEQ multiplex PCR. The table records more than 350,000 clones, 87% of them present only once. The trim removed 9 bases at V and 3 bases at J, leaving 13 bases unmatched. The CDR3 extends over 15 amino acids. Germline CDR1 and CDR2: SGHRS and YFSETQ. Sequencing was done on a sample of peripheral blood. The clonotype originates from a woman in her twenties or thirties with COVID-19, enrolled during active disease. V and J are TRBV5-1 and TRBJ2-7; TRBD1 agrees at 9 bases. The DNA of the CDR3 is TGCGCCAACCCAACCGGGACAGGGCTCGTCTACGAGCAGTACTTC. Translation gives CANPTGTGLVYEQYF.